This T cell receptor (beta chain) stems from a study of CD8+ T cells in alopecia areata. Study information: Severity in treated patients was scored by percentage of scalp area affected.

Broader study findings: Tofacitinib produced a significant decrease in scalp clonality and in expanded CD8+ clones among the top 100. Persistence during tofacitinib was seen for many expanded lesional clones in scalp and blood.

In germline, CDR1 is LGHNA, CDR2 YNFKEQ. V lost 2 bases to trimming and J lost 5 bases; unmatched junction nucleotides: 7. The CDR3 length is 15 residues. Reverse transcription of extracted RNA yielded cDNA, which provided the sequencing template. Using immunoSEQ multiplex PCR, the repertoire was profiled, and TCRdb retains in-frame clones only, with some absent. The sample contains around 300,000 clones, roughly 63% of which appear only once. In regard to this clone: Its antigen is undetermined.

Treatment indicated: oral pan-JAK inhibitor, 5-10 mg twice daily. Alopecia areata patients provided lesional scalp punch biopsies and peripheral blood, both collected for the study. This chain connects TRBV4-2 to TRBJ2-7; 9 nucleotides match TRBD1. Sequencing used CD4+ T cells sorted from blood, obtained around week 54, from a patient treated with tofacitinib. This TCR was recovered from a human donor with alopecia areata. The CDR3 loop reads CASSQTPGQGHEQYF. CDR3 in DNA: TGTGCCAGCAGCCAAACCCCGGGACAGGGACACGAGCAGTACTTC.